The clone carrying this TCR beta chain has ten or more counts. What it binds is not known. Regarding time point: persistent/refractory GD, antithyroid drugs over 5 years with positive TRAb. RNA isolated from PBMCs was used to make the TCR library. Germline V gives CDR1 SGHDN, CDR2 FVKESK. V dropped 4 bases and J dropped 4; count of bases not matched to a gene: 6. The CDR3 runs 14 residues. Investigators prepared the TCR beta libraries by applying iRepertoire HTBI primers and Arm-PCR of CDR3 regions. TCRdb recomputed calls from the multiplex PCR reads with MiXCR, one row per CDR3 protein. Of a few hundred thousand distinct CDR3 sequences listed, 23% were seen once; the top ten hold around 24%. This specimen belongs to a study of regulatory T cells in long-lasting Graves disease. The study, taken as a whole, reports: Sharing of public clonotypes was greater in persistent patients (more than 2,500) than in new patients (roughly 970). Gene preferences differed: TRBV28, TRBJ1-2, TRBJ2-5 in persistent cases. Graves' patients with persistent disease showed TCR diversity lower than patients newly diagnosed. Peripheral blood alone, not thyroid tissue, underwent study.

Source: peripheral blood mononuclear cells (PBMCs), taken when the disease was refractory, from a patient treated with antithyroid drugs. The sequence was obtained from a female donor with Graves disease. The rearrangement joins TRBV14 to TRBJ2-5; 7 nucleotides match TRBD1. Written as DNA, the CDR3 is TGTGCCAGCAGCCGCAGGGGGAGAGGAGAGACCCAGTACTTC. This translates into CASSRRGRGETQYF.